Sequencing of this T cell receptor beta chain was carried out in a study of cytomegalovirus exposure and HLA in healthy donors. The PCR had 60 Vbeta and 13 Jbeta primers. Repertoires were generated with immunoSEQ multiplex PCR, while TCRdb's copy carries only in-frame clones and drops some. This repertoire shows some 150,000 clones, around 72% found once; its top ten account for approximately 2%. Germline V lookup: CDR1 SGDLS, CDR2 YYNGEE. Trimming cost V 3 bases and J 7 bases; bases outside gene matches: 10. CDR3 length equals 16 residues. The rearrangement joins TRBV9 to TRBJ2-2, with 9 nucleotides matching TRBD1. The sequence was obtained from a man aged 35-49 years in good health and CMV-seronegative. Sequenced sample: PBMCs. The CDR3 DNA reads as TGTGCCAGCAGCGGTTGGACAGGGGACCGGGGCGGGGAGCTGTTTTTT. Protein product: CASSGWTGDRGGELFF.